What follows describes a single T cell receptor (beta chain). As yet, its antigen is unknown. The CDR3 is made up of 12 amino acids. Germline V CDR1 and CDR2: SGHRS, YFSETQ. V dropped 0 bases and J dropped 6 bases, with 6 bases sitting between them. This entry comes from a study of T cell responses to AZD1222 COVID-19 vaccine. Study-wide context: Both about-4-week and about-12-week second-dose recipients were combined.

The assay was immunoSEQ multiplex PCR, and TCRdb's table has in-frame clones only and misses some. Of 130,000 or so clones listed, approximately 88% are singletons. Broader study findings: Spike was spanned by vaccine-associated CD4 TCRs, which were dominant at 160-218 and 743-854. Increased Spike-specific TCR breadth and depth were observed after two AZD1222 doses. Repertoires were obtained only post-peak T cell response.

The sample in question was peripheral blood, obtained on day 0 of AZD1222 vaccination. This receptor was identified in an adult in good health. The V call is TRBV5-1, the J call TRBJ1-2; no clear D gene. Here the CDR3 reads CASSLDTDGYTF. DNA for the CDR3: TGCGCCAGCAGCTTGGACACGGATGGCTACACCTTC.